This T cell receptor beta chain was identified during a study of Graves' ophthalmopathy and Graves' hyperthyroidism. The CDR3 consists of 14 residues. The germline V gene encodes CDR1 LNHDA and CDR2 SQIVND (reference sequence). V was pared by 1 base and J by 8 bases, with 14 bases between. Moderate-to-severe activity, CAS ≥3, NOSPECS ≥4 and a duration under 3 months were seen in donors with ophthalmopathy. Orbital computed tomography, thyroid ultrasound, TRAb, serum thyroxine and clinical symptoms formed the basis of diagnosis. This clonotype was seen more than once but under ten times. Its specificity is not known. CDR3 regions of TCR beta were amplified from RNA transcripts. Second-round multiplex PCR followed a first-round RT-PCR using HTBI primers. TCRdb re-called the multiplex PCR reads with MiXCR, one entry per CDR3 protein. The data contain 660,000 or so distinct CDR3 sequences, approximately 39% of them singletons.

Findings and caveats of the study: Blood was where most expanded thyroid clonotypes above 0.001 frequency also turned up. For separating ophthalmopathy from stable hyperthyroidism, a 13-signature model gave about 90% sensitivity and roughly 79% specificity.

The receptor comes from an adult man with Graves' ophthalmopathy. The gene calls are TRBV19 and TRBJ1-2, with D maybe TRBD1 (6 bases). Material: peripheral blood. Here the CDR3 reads CASSIGQGLKGYTF. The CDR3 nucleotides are TGTGCCAGTAGTATAGGGCAGGGGCTCAAGGGCTACACCTTC.